One sample yielded the 15 T cell receptor beta chains listed below, sequenced in a study of blood T cells in healthy people across ages (dated by TCRdb to about 2015). Library prep was done by 5' RACE. Sequencing instrument: Illumina HiSeq 2500. A second roughly 6 to 11 cycle PCR used a sample-barcoded 5' primer and a J-beta primer mix. TCRdb cleaned the public reads at Q25 with fastp, built clones with MiXCR and kept in-frame beta chains. Every distinct CDR3 protein forms one entry, paired with its most common genes and DNA. The sample data list about 760,000 distinct CDR3 sequences, and around 25% of these were observed just once. The top ten hold roughly a tenth of the sample. These sequences were also reported in another study, on T cells of mothers and their children.

The source material was blood. Every receptor here comes from a boy under 18 in good health.

The rearrangement uses TRBV29-1 and TRBJ1-1; D call uncertain. Germline V lookup: CDR1 SQVTM, CDR2 ANQGSEA. The CDR3 spans 12 residues. V was shortened by 7 bases and J by 3 bases, with 12 bases between the two germline ends. CDR3: CSGEGRDTEAFF. The CDR3 nucleotides read TGCAGCGGGGAGGGTCGAGACACTGAAGCTTTCTTT.

This clonotype was seen a single time. One end of the junction fails to match germline, which may point to a read error. The rearrangement joins TRBV20-1 to TRBJ1-1; D ambiguous. There are 11 residues in the CDR3. Germline V gene lookup returns CDR1 DFQATT and CDR2 SNEGSKA (reference sequence). This CDR3 is CSAQVETEASF. The CDR3 nucleotides are TGCAGTGCTCAAGTGGAAACTGAAGCTTCCTTT.

The CDR3 loop is CASSPPGLAREQFF. The DNA for the CDR3 is TGTGCCAGCAGCCCCCCGGGACTAGCAAGAGAGCAGTTCTTC. This chain connects TRBV9 to TRBJ2-1; 9 bases match TRBD2. V shed 4 bases and J 10 bases; nucleotides not matched to a gene: 9. The CDR3 is 14 amino acids. Germline V CDR1 and CDR2: SGDLS, YYNGEE.

A note on this clonotype: An end of the junction does not agree with germline; a read error may underlie this. The rearrangement uses TRBV4-1 and TRBJ2-7, with 14 bases identical to TRBD2. The length of the CDR3 is 14 residues. The germline CDR1 and CDR2 sequences are MGHRA and YSYEKL. The CDR3: CASNQGLAGGEQYF. The CDR3 nucleotides read TGCGCCAGCAACCAAGGACTAGCGGGAGGCGAGCAGTACTTC.

The CDR3 DNA is TGTGCCAGCAGCCGAACGGAGTGGCAGGGGAAGCACGAGCAGTACTTC. Its protein product is CASSRTEWQGKHEQYF. The chain has TRBV12-3 or TRBV12-4 and TRBJ2-5; a possible D gene is TRBD1 (6 bases). The DNA end is more similar to TRBJ2-7, so the J call may be wrong. The length of the CDR3 is 16 residues.

The chain uses TRBV20-1 and TRBJ2-4, with 8 positions matching TRBD1. Germline CDR1 is DFQATT and CDR2 is SNEGSKA (reference sequence). V shed 3 bases, J shed 10 bases, and the junction held 8 bases outside the gene matches. CDR3 size: 13 residues. DNA for the CDR3: TGCAGTGCTAGTGGACAGGGTCTGCTGATTCAGTACTTC. It is translated as CSASGQGLLIQYF.

The chain has TRBV9 and TRBJ2-7; D gene unclear. The V end lost 0 bases, the J end lost 4 bases, and 14 bases lay between the germline ends. Germline V lookup: CDR1 SGDLS, CDR2 YYNGEE. The CDR3 is 15 amino acids. The CDR3 DNA is TGTGCCAGCAGCGTAGGTCCTGGGGTTATGTACGAGCAGTACTTC. Its translation: CASSVGPGVMYEQYF.

The chain joins TRBV7-9 to TRBJ2-7; D tentatively reads TRBD1 or TRBD2 (5 bases each). The CDR3 has 15 residues. V lost 5 bases and J lost 0, with 14 bases in between. Germline V gene data show CDR1 as SEHNR and CDR2 as FQNEAQ (reference sequence). CDR3 nucleotides: TGTGCCAGCAGCGCCCGCGAGGGGCTCTCCTACGAGCAGTACTTC. This gives the protein CASSAREGLSYEQYF. The full variable domain, rest sourced from reference TRBV7-9 and TRBJ2-7, is DTGVSQNPRHKITKRGQNVTFRCDPISEHNRLYWYRQTLGQGPEFLTYFQNEAQLEKSRLLSDRFSAERPKGSFSTLEIQRTEQGDSAMYLCASSAREGLSYEQYFGPGTRLTVT.

The chain links TRBV29-1 to TRBJ2-5; a weak D match, TRBD2 (6 bases). Germline-derived CDR1 and CDR2 are SQVTM and ANQGSEA. V gave up 3 bases and J gave up 4 bases, with 21 bases separating them. The CDR3 totals 16 residues. The CDR3 sequence is CSVEKAGTVSGETQYF. The DNA for the CDR3 is TGCAGCGTTGAGAAAGCCGGGACTGTCAGCGGAGAGACCCAGTACTTC.

The chain couples TRBV29-1 to TRBJ1-1, with 8 bases fitting TRBD1. The CDR3 runs 14 residues. The V and J ends lost 7 bases and 3 bases, in that order; junction bases with no gene match: 10. From germline, CDR1 is SQVTM and CDR2 ANQGSEA. The CDR3 nucleotides are TGCAGCGCTCTCTCGGACAGGGAGGACACTGAAGCTTTCTTT. This gives the protein CSALSDREDTEAFF.

The chain couples TRBV24-1 to TRBJ2-3; D unresolved. V lost 0 bases and J lost 0, with 12 bases in between. There are 17 residues in the CDR3. Germline-derived CDR1 and CDR2 are KGHDR and SFDVKD. CDR3 bases: TGTGCCACCAGTGATTTGACGGTGACTCGTAGCACAGATACGCAGTATTTT. It is translated as CATSDLTVTRSTDTQYF.

V is TRBV18 and J is TRBJ2-7; 13 bases are shared with TRBD2. Germline V gene sequence: CDR1 KGHSH, CDR2 LQKENI. The ends lost 0 bases at V and 5 bases at J; junction bases unmatched: 4. This CDR3 has 16 residues. For the CDR3, the DNA is TGTGCCAGCTCACCACCGGGACTAGCGGGGTTCCACGAGCAGTACTTC. It specifies CASSPPGLAGFHEQYF.

Only a few counts were recorded for this clonotype. This sequence joins TRBV7-9 and TRBJ2-3, with no clear D. Germline CDR1 and CDR2: SEHNR and FQNEAQ (reference sequence). V lost 0 bases to trimming and J lost 6 bases, with 19 bases between them. CDR3 length: 17 residues. This CDR3 reads CASSLAQGSAHLDTQYF. CDR3 bases: TGTGCCAGCAGCTTAGCGCAAGGTAGTGCCCACCTGGATACGCAGTATTTT.

The rearrangement uses TRBV5-1 and TRBJ1-6; D not resolved. Germline V lookup: CDR1 SGHRS, CDR2 YFSETQ. The CDR3 contains 17 residues. Trimming shortened V by 0 bases and J by 8 bases, and 18 bases separated the two germline ends. CDR3 protein: CASSLVDGFLGDSPLHF. Here the CDR3 DNA reads TGCGCCAGCAGCTTGGTGGACGGCTTTCTGGGTGATTCACCCCTCCACTTT.

This clonotype occurred a few times. The V gene is TRBV7-9, the J gene TRBJ2-6; 11 bases fit TRBD1. This CDR3 has 19 residues. V lost 5 bases and J lost 2; bases outside the gene matches: 11. CDR1 and CDR2 from the germline V gene are SEHNR and FQNEAQ (reference sequence). The CDR3 DNA reads TGTGCCAGCAGCGGATGGACAGGGGGCGAGGTAGCTGGGGCCAACGTCCTGACTTTC. It codes for CASSGWTGGEVAGANVLTF.